Described below is a single T cell receptor (beta chain) sequence and its context. Its antigen is still unknown. PCR amplification relied on 60 Vbeta primers (plus 13 Jbeta primers). The repertoire was sequenced with immunoSEQ multiplex PCR; TCRdb's copy has only in-frame clones and lacks some. The sample holds more than 200,000 clones, roughly 70% seen once. The sample is drawn from a study of cytomegalovirus exposure and HLA in healthy donors. General study points: Later analysis associated a missense DCLRE1C variant with TCR beta V- and J-gene trimming. Accounts indicate the classifier identified cytomegalovirus status with strong specificity and sensitivity. In the analysis, some V segments, TRBV6-2 and TRBV6-3 included, were excluded as indistinguishable.

CDR3 size: 17 residues. J gave up 2 bases and V 7 bases, and 12 bases lay outside the gene matches. Germline V CDR1 and CDR2: SNHLY, FYNNEI. The sequenced material came from PBMCs. This clonotype was sampled from a middle-aged man in good health and CMV-seropositive. The chain carries TRBV2 and TRBJ2-5, with 11 bases identical to TRBD1. CDR3 bases: TGTGCCAGCACTGGTCTTCGGGACAGGGGGGATCAAGAGACCCAGTACTTC. Its translation: CASTGLRDRGDQETQYF.